Presented here are 29 T cell receptor beta chains from one specimen sequenced in a study of blood T cell repertoires in COVID-19 (dated by TCRdb to 2020 to 2021). Library preparation used the immunoSEQ multiplex PCR assay. In TCRdb, the immuneACCESS table is reduced to in-frame sequences with V and J assigned. These tables do not hold every clone; where another copy was compared, an unresolved V gene accounts for under half, and the others remain unexplained. Counted in this sample were approximately 300,000 clones; about 93% of them appeared once. 6.8% of the sample is held by the ten biggest clonotypes. Sequenced material: peripheral blood. Receptors were obtained from a woman under 40 with COVID-19, enrolled during active disease.

This rearrangement joins TRBV28 to TRBJ2-2, with 7 bases lining up with TRBD2. Germline lookup yields CDR1 MDHEN and CDR2 SYDVKM. Trimming cost V 2 bases and J 2 bases; bases outside gene matches: 5. The CDR3 sequence is 16 residues long. This CDR3 is CASSLLTSVNTGELFF. CDR3 in DNA: TGTGCCAGCAGTTTACTCACTAGCGTAAACACCGGGGAGCTGTTTTTT.

The CDR3 loop is CASSPHTSGSYNEQFF. The CDR3, as DNA: TGTGCCAGCAGTCCCCACACTAGCGGGAGCTACAATGAGCAGTTCTTC. The chain is built from TRBV27 and TRBJ2-1; 11 nucleotides align to TRBD2. Trimming cost V 5 bases and J 3 bases; bases outside gene matches: 6. CDR3 length equals 16 residues. Germline V gives CDR1 MNHEY, CDR2 SMNVEV (reference sequence).

The table lists this clone with a few counts. The chain links TRBV18 to TRBJ2-7, with 7 bases lining up with TRBD2. Per germline, CDR1 KGHSH and CDR2 LQKENI. The V gene end was trimmed by 3 bases and the J gene end by 3 bases; junction bases not matched to a gene: 8. The CDR3 covers 15 residues. The CDR3, as DNA: TGTGCCAGCTCACCGCAGAGCGGGAACCTCTACGAGCAGTACTTC. Encoded protein: CASSPQSGNLYEQYF. The full variable domain, with the rest looked up from reference TRBV18 and TRBJ2-7, is NAGVMQNPRHLVRRRGQEARLRCSPMKGHSHVYWYRQLPEEGLKFMVYLQKENIIDESGMPKERFSAEFPKEGPSILRIQQVVRGDSAAYFCASSPQSGNLYEQYFGPGTRLTVT.

The genes are TRBV7-2 and TRBJ2-7, with D perhaps TRBD2 (6 bases). The CDR3 length is 14 residues. Germline V gene lookup returns CDR1 SGHTA and CDR2 FQGNSA. The V end lost 5 bases, the J end lost 2 bases, and 13 bases lay between the germline ends. The CDR3: CASSLRRGTYEQYF. CDR3 sequence (DNA): TGTGCCAGCAGCCTCCGGCGGGGTACCTACGAGCAGTACTTC.

The CDR3 nucleotides are TGCGCCAGCAGCCAAGTCGCAGATGGCCGCACTGAAGCTTTCTTT. Protein product: CASSQVADGRTEAFF. J is TRBJ1-1 and V is TRBV4-1; no clear D gene. The V gene's germline CDR1 is MGHRA and CDR2 YSYEKL. The length of the CDR3 is 15 residues. Trimming shortened V by 1 base and J by 4 bases, and 13 bases separated the two germline ends.

The chain carries TRBV2 and TRBJ2-1; maybe TRBD2 (6 bases). CDR3 length equals 16 residues. Germline V CDR1 and CDR2: SNHLY, FYNNEI. V was shortened by 7 bases and J by 8 bases, with 24 bases between the two germline ends. Here the CDR3 reads CASTGRLASLGDEQFF. The CDR3 coding sequence is TGTGCCAGCACCGGAAGGCTAGCGAGCTTGGGCGATGAGCAGTTCTTC.

This clone is a singleton in its sample. The V gene is TRBV27, the J gene TRBJ1-2; TRBD1 aligns across 7 bases. The length of the CDR3 is 13 residues. Germline V gives CDR1 MNHEY, CDR2 SMNVEV (reference sequence). V lost 5 bases and J lost 8; bases outside the gene matches: 8. The CDR3 loop is CASSPQGGPGYTF. The CDR3 region has the DNA TGTGCCAGCAGTCCGCAGGGGGGACCGGGCTACACCTTC.

The J gene is TRBJ2-2, the V gene TRBV21-1; TRBD2, the table's D call, was not compared with the DNA. TRBV21-1 is listed as a pseudogene. The CDR3 covers 18 residues. CDR3 amino acids: CASRESLAGVGDTGELFF. The CDR3 bases are TGTGCCAGCAGGGAGAGTCTAGCGGGGGTCGGGGACACCGGGGAGCTGTTTTTT.

The rearrangement joins TRBV18 to TRBJ1-2, with a tentative D call TRBD1 (5 bases). The V end was cut by 3 bases, the J end by 4 bases, with 15 bases between. Germline CDR1 is KGHSH and CDR2 is LQKENI. The CDR3 sequence is 15 residues long. In DNA, the CDR3 is TGTGCCAGCTCACCTCAGCGGGGGATCAGCTATGGCTACACCTTC. This gives the protein CASSPQRGISYGYTF.

The chain couples TRBV28 to TRBJ1-6; D is undetermined. V shed 3 bases and J shed 8 bases, with 11 bases lying between them. In germline, CDR1 is MDHEN, CDR2 SYDVKM. The CDR3 contains 14 residues. CDR3 protein: CASSFLSPDSPLHF. CDR3 bases: TGTGCCAGCAGTTTTCTTTCTCCGGATTCACCCCTCCACTTT.

This sequence joins TRBV2 and TRBJ1-6; 7 bases align to TRBD1. With V trimmed by 8 bases and J by 10 bases, 11 bases remained unmatched. The CDR3 loop spans 14 amino acids. Germline V gene sequence: CDR1 SNHLY, CDR2 FYNNEI. The CDR3 here is CASASRQGGSPLHF. For the CDR3, the DNA is TGTGCCAGCGCTTCCAGACAGGGCGGATCACCCCTCCACTTT.

This chain links TRBV4-3 with TRBJ2-6; TRBD1 matches 10 bases. Unmatched junction bases numbered 8, after V lost 3 bases and J lost 3 bases. CDR3 size: 18 residues. Germline values: CDR1 LGHNA, CDR2 YSLEER. CDR3: CASSQGQGNHFGANVLTF. For the CDR3, the DNA is TGCGCCAGCAGCCAGGGACAGGGGAATCATTTTGGGGCCAACGTCCTGACTTTC.

This clone showed up just once. The V and J genes are TRBV6-4 and TRBJ2-1, with TRBD1 matching 7 bases. V shed 4 bases, J shed 4 bases, and the junction held 7 bases outside the gene matches. Germline V gene lookup returns CDR1 MRHNA and CDR2 SNTAGT. The CDR3 loop spans 15 amino acids. In nucleotides, the CDR3 is TGTGCCAGCAGTGCCGACAGGGCAGGGTACAATGAGCAGTTCTTC. Translated, it gives CASSADRAGYNEQFF.

The chain links TRBV10-2 to TRBJ2-7; TRBD1 aligns across 8 bases. V dropped 6 bases and J dropped 5; count of bases not matched to a gene: 12. The CDR3 has 15 amino acids. From germline, CDR1 is WSHSY and CDR2 SAAADI. The CDR3 DNA sequence: TGCGCCAGCAGAGTCAACTCGGGACAGGTGGACGAGCAGTACTTC. It is translated as CASRVNSGQVDEQYF.

This clone was seen a few times. The chain joins TRBV18 to TRBJ2-3, with 9 bases fitting TRBD1. This CDR3 is built from 16 residues. Germline V lookup: CDR1 KGHSH, CDR2 LQKENI. After removal of 0 bases from V and 4 bases from J, the junction contained 5 bases not matched to a gene. The CDR3 coding sequence is TGTGCCAGCTCACCACCGAACAGGGGGCTGTCAGATACGCAGTATTTT. Residues: CASSPPNRGLSDTQYF. The complete variable domain, with remaining parts taken from reference TRBV18 and TRBJ2-3, reads NAGVMQNPRHLVRRRGQEARLRCSPMKGHSHVYWYRQLPEEGLKFMVYLQKENIIDESGMPKERFSAEFPKEGPSILRIQQVVRGDSAAYFCASSPPNRGLSDTQYFGPGTRLTVL.

The J gene is TRBJ1-6, the V gene TRBV10-3, with D perhaps matching TRBD1 (6 bases). CDR3 length equals 13 residues. The V end lost 7 bases, the J end lost 5 bases, and 9 bases lay between the germline ends. The germline gives CDR1 ENHRY, CDR2 SYGVKD. In DNA, the CDR3 is TGTGCCATCACGACAGGCAATAATTCACCCCTCCACTTT. The encoded protein is CAITTGNNSPLHF.

The V gene is TRBV19, the J gene TRBJ1-1, with a possible D match to TRBD1 (6 bases). The CDR3 extends over 14 amino acids. The V end lost 5 bases, the J end lost 7 bases, and 17 bases lay between the germline ends. Per the germline V gene, CDR1 is LNHDA and CDR2 is SQIVND (reference sequence). CDR3 sequence (DNA): TGTGCCAGTAGTCCTCAGGGGACACGGGGTGAAGCTTTCTTT. Protein: CASSPQGTRGEAFF.

The chain is built from TRBV6-1 and TRBJ2-7; TRBD1 might be the D (7 bases). V lost 0 bases to trimming and J lost 1 base, with 10 bases between them. Germline CDR1 reads MNHNS; CDR2 reads SASEGT. The CDR3 is 15 amino acids. The CDR3 loop reads CASSEASGGSYEQYF. The CDR3, as DNA: TGTGCCAGCAGTGAAGCGTCAGGGGGGTCCTACGAGCAGTACTTC.

CDR3 coding DNA: TGTGCCAGCAGCTTAGTTCCGCAGGGGGCGGGAGGGGCCAACGTCCTGACTTTC. It translates to CASSLVPQGAGGANVLTF. The V call is TRBV7-2, the J call TRBJ2-6; 8 bases match TRBD1. CDR1 SGHTA and CDR2 FQGNSA come from the germline V gene. The CDR3 covers 18 residues. The ends lost 1 base at V and 4 bases at J; junction bases unmatched: 9.

V gene TRBV6-6 combines with J gene TRBJ2-5, with 14 bases identical to TRBD2. The germline CDR1 and CDR2 sequences are MNHNY and SVGAGI (reference sequence). The ends lost 6 bases at V and 5 bases at J; junction bases unmatched: 5. This CDR3 is 15 amino acids long. As DNA, the CDR3 is TGTGCCAGCAGCCAGACTAGCGGGAGGGGTGAGACCCAGTACTTC. Protein sequence: CASSQTSGRGETQYF.

The chain couples TRBV19 to TRBJ1-2, with 9 bases aligning to TRBD1. Germline V lookup: CDR1 LNHDA, CDR2 SQIVND (reference sequence). V shed 6 bases, J shed 6 bases, and the junction held 11 bases outside the gene matches. The CDR3 loop spans 15 amino acids. CDR3 sequence reads: CASRAAGTGIDGYTF. In DNA, the CDR3 is TGTGCCAGTAGGGCCGCCGGGACAGGGATTGATGGCTACACCTTC. The full variable domain, with the rest looked up from reference TRBV19 and TRBJ1-2, is DGGITQSPKYLFRKEGQNVTLSCEQNLNHDAMYWYRQDPGQGLRLIYYSQIVNDFQKGDIAEGYSVSREKKESFPLTVTSAQKNPTAFYLCASRAAGTGIDGYTFGSGTRLTVV.

The V gene is TRBV20-1, the J gene TRBJ2-5; TRBD2 agrees at 10 bases. Germline CDR1 is DFQATT and CDR2 is SNEGSKA (reference sequence). The CDR3 has 14 amino acids. Trimming removed 3 bases from V and 5 bases from J; junction bases left unmatched: 6. The CDR3 DNA sequence: TGCAGTGCTAGTCTAGCGGGAGTGGATGAGACCCAGTACTTC. Encoded protein: CSASLAGVDETQYF.

This sequence joins TRBV7-9 and TRBJ1-2, with TRBD1 as a possible D gene (5 bases). The V end was cut by 4 bases, the J end by 8 bases, with 11 bases between. Per germline, CDR1 SEHNR and CDR2 FQNEAQ (reference sequence). The CDR3 covers 12 residues. CDR3 nucleotide sequence: TGTGCCAGCAGCTCGGGGGTCGGCGGCTACACCTTC. Protein product: CASSSGVGGYTF.

The chain links TRBV7-9 to TRBJ2-2, with TRBD1 matching over 7 bases. The length of the CDR3 is 15 residues. After removal of 11 bases from V and 0 bases from J, the junction contained 9 bases not matched to a gene. In germline, CDR1 is SEHNR, CDR2 FQNEAQ (reference sequence). The CDR3: CAGPRGQSNTGELFF. In DNA form, the CDR3 reads TGTGCCGGCCCCCGGGGACAGTCGAACACCGGGGAGCTGTTTTTT. The variable domain in full, completed from reference TRBV7-9 and TRBJ2-2, reads DTGVSQNPRHKITKRGQNVTFRCDPISEHNRLYWYRQTLGQGPEFLTYFQNEAQLEKSRLLSDRFSAERPKGSFSTLEIQRTEQGDSAMYLCAGPRGQSNTGELFFGEGSRLTVL.

V gene TRBV9 combines with J gene TRBJ2-2; 12 bases are a match to TRBD2. Germline-derived CDR1 and CDR2 are SGDLS and YYNGEE. V lost 3 bases, J lost 5 bases, and 5 bases stayed unmatched. The CDR3 has 16 amino acids. The CDR3 protein is CASSATGTSGTGELFF. Here the CDR3 DNA reads TGTGCCAGCAGCGCCACCGGGACTAGCGGGACCGGGGAGCTGTTTTTT.

J is TRBJ2-6 and V is TRBV6-5, with D possibly matching TRBD2 (5 bases). Trimming shortened V by 5 bases and J by 5 bases, and 13 bases separated the two germline ends. CDR3 length equals 15 residues. Germline lookup yields CDR1 MNHEY and CDR2 SVGAGI. The CDR3 DNA reads TGTGCCAGCAGTAACCGGGAATATAGGGCCAACGTCCTGACTTTC. Its translation: CASSNREYRANVLTF.

The genes are TRBV6-2 or TRBV6-3 and TRBJ2-2, with 7 positions matching TRBD1. Germline trimming cut 5 bases from V and 4 bases from J; bases unmatched to any gene: 7. CDR3 length: 15 residues. Germline V gives CDR1 MNHEY, CDR2 SVGEGT. The chain's CDR3 is CASSDDRVATGELFF. The CDR3 nucleotides read TGTGCCAGCAGTGACGACAGGGTGGCCACCGGGGAGCTGTTTTTT.

In DNA, the CDR3 is TGCGCCAGCAGCCAAGATAGCGCTAGGGAAGGCTCCTACAATGAGCAGTTCTTC. As protein: CASSQDSAREGSYNEQFF. This rearrangement joins TRBV4-3 to TRBJ2-1; a weak D match, TRBD2 (5 bases). Trimming took off 0 bases at V and 0 bases at J, with 15 bases between the two ends. Germline lookup yields CDR1 LGHNA and CDR2 YSLEER. This CDR3 region has 18 residues.

The rearrangement uses TRBV9 and TRBJ2-7; 10 positions match TRBD2. The CDR3 extends over 15 amino acids. The junction had 6 bases not matched to a gene; V was cut back by 0 bases and J by 6 bases. The V gene's germline CDR1 is SGDLS and CDR2 YYNGEE. Written as DNA, the CDR3 is TGTGCCAGCAGCGTAGAATGGCTAGCGGGAGTCGAGCAGTACTTC. Amino acid sequence: CASSVEWLAGVEQYF.